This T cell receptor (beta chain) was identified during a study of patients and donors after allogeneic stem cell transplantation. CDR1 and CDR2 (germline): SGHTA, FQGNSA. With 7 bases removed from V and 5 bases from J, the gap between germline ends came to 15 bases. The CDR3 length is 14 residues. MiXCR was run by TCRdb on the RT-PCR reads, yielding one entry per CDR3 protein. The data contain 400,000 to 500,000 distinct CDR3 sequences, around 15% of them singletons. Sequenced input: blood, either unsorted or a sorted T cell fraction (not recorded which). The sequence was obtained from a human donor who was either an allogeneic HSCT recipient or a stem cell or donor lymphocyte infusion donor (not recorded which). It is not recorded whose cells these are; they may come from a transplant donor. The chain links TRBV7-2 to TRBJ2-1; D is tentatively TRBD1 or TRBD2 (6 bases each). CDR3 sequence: CASNVGGLNNEQFF. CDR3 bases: TGTGCCAGCAACGTGGGGGGCCTAAACAATGAGCAGTTCTTC.